This T cell receptor beta chain was identified during a study of OX40 agonist ivuxolimab in advanced cancers. Study context: The treatment was a fully human IgG2 OX40 agonist, ivuxolimab. The study, taken as a whole, reports: Circulating CD4+ and CD8+ T cells showed clonal expansion by week 6 at 0.1 to 3.0 mg/kg.

Method: immunoSEQ multiplex PCR; TCRdb's copy keeps in-frame clones and lacks some. The table records tens of thousands of clones, about 86% of them present only once. CDR1 and CDR2 (germline): SQVTM, ANQGSEA. The CDR3 sequence is 12 residues long. V was shortened by 2 bases and J by 0 bases, with 4 bases between the two germline ends. This clone was counted a single time. The antigen remains undetermined. The material was CD4+ or CD8+ T cells sorted from blood, obtained in a trial of the OX40 agonist ivuxolimab. This receptor was identified in an adult with an advanced solid tumor such as melanoma, head and neck, liver or kidney cancer. This chain connects TRBV29-1 to TRBJ2-5, with no clear D. The CDR3 sequence is CSVEQNQETQYF. Written as DNA, the CDR3 is TGCAGCGTTGAACAGAACCAAGAGACCCAGTACTTC.